The source of this TCR beta chain is a study of shared clonotypes between healthy human individuals. Findings and caveats of the study: Relative to their counterparts shared across all four donors, non-shared clonotypes exhibited diminished generation probabilities.

Measured with immunoSEQ multiplex PCR; TCRdb has only the in-frame clones, and not every one. The sample carries around 610,000 clones, roughly 96% recorded once. The germline gives CDR1 SGHAT, CDR2 FQNNGV. Deletions cut 6 bases from V and 2 bases from J, with 6 bases between. CDR3 length: 12 residues. CD8 cells classed as naive were CD45RO-negative and positively selected for CCR7, excluding terminally differentiated effector memory CD45RA+ cells. The donors were all Caucasian adults (living in Nashville, Tennessee). To note about this clone: Its antigen remains unidentified.

The chain joins TRBV11-2 to TRBJ2-3; no reliable D call. The TCR sequence derives from a woman aged 25-40 years in good health. The sample was naive CD8+ T cells sorted from blood. The DNA of the CDR3 is TGTGCCAGCAGGCCCGACACAGATACGCAGTATTTT. Translated: CASRPDTDTQYF.